This T cell receptor (beta chain) was retrieved from a study of T cells after yellow fever vaccination. General study results and limits: A secondary response was less intense yet reached its peak sooner, at day 5 versus 15. Abundant bulk-population clonotypes could contaminate the FACS-sorted repertoires. Most clones from primary vaccination resurfaced after the booster (nearly 97% CD4, 70% to 90% CD8).

The trim removed 1 base at V and 5 bases at J, leaving 3 bases unmatched. Germline CDR1 reads SGHRS; CDR2 reads YFSETQ. The CDR3 has 14 residues. A process of 5'RACE template switching, which added a universal primer site and UMIs, was used to make TCR cDNA. Each CDR3 protein gets one entry after TCRdb re-called the 5' RACE reads with MiXCR. Of 300,000 or so distinct CDR3 sequences listed, around 13% are singletons. Worth noting for this clonotype: As yet, its antigen is unknown.

This sample comprised CD4+ T cells sorted from PBMCs, obtained 45 days after the yellow fever booster vaccination. The TCR comes from a man aged 25-45 years who received the YFV17D yellow fever vaccine. The J gene is TRBJ2-5, the V gene TRBV5-1; TRBD1 agrees at 9 bases. This CDR3 reads CASSLTGGVETQYF. Written as DNA, the CDR3 is TGCGCCAGCAGCTTGACAGGGGGCGTTGAGACCCAGTACTTC.